One and the same sample provided the 30 T cell receptor beta chains below, sequenced in a study of CD8 T cells in ankylosing spondylitis. TCRdb reanalysed the 5' RACE reads using MiXCR and keeps one entry per CDR3 protein. The profile shows 200,000 to 300,000 distinct CDR3 sequences, approximately 24% of them singletons. The specimen sequenced was blood, either unsorted or a sorted T cell fraction (not recorded which). These receptors originate from a male donor with ankylosing spondylitis or in good health (not recorded which).

The rearrangement links TRBV29-1 to TRBJ2-1; 7 bases fit TRBD1. J lost 4 bases, V lost 4 bases, and 13 bases had no gene match. This CDR3 is 16 amino acids long. Germline V gene data show CDR1 as SQVTM and CDR2 as ANQGSEA. CDR3 sequence (DNA): TGCAGCGTTGTATCAGTGGGGACAGCCCTATACAATGAGCAGTTCTTC. Amino acid sequence: CSVVSVGTALYNEQFF.

This clonotype appeared once. CDR3 region: CASSLDPSGGYNEQFF. CDR3 bases: TGCGCCAGCAGCTTGGATCCTAGCGGGGGTTACAATGAGCAGTTCTTC. The chain uses TRBV5-1 and TRBJ2-1; TRBD2 aligns across 10 bases. CDR1 and CDR2 (germline): SGHRS, YFSETQ. J was trimmed by 4 bases and V by 0 bases; bases with no gene match: 4. The CDR3 is 16 amino acids.

Many counts were recorded for this clonotype. The chain has TRBV6-5 and TRBJ1-6, with 8 bases that match TRBD1. In germline, CDR1 is MNHEY, CDR2 SVGAGI. This CDR3 region has 17 residues. J lost 7 bases, V lost 2 bases, and 10 bases had no gene match. The CDR3 DNA is TGTGCCAGCAGTTACGCGGCAGGGGGCGGCGGGAATTCACCCCTCCACTTT. It yields the protein CASSYAAGGGGNSPLHF.

This clonotype was observed many times. The chain carries TRBV29-1 and TRBJ2-7; D unresolved. Trimming stripped 5 bases from V and 4 bases from J, with 6 bases between. The CDR3 runs to 10 residues. Germline V gene sequence: CDR1 SQVTM, CDR2 ANQGSEA. The CDR3 bases are TGCAGCGTTCGAGAGTACGAGCAGTACTTC. Its protein product is CSVREYEQYF.

The chain links TRBV5-1 to TRBJ2-3; no definite D call. There are 12 residues in the CDR3. CDR1 and CDR2 from the germline V gene are SGHRS and YFSETQ. Trimming stripped 4 bases from V and 3 bases from J, with 6 bases between. CDR3 sequence (DNA): TGCGCCAGCAGCACGGAAACAGATACGCAGTATTTT. This codes for CASSTETDTQYF.

Ten or more counts support this clonotype. This chain uses TRBV5-1 with TRBJ2-7; D is perhaps TRBD2 (6 bases). In germline, CDR1 is SGHRS, CDR2 YFSETQ. The CDR3 has 15 amino acids. Trimming removed 4 bases from V and 1 base from J, with 15 bases in between. Here the CDR3 reads CASSISGTPSYEQYF. The CDR3 coding sequence is TGCGCCAGCAGCATCTCCGGGACTCCGTCCTACGAGCAGTACTTC.

The chain is built from TRBV2 and TRBJ1-2; D possibly corresponds to TRBD1 (6 bases). The V end was cut by 6 bases, the J end by 8 bases, with 16 bases between. CDR3 length: 13 residues. Per germline, CDR1 SNHLY and CDR2 FYNNEI. CDR3 loop: CASREQGFGGYTF. DNA for the CDR3: TGTGCCAGCAGAGAACAGGGCTTCGGCGGCTACACCTTC.

The chain has TRBV20-1 and TRBJ1-1; 7 nucleotides line up with TRBD1. V lost 0 bases to trimming and J lost 7 bases; unmatched junction nucleotides: 5. Per the germline V gene, CDR1 is DFQATT and CDR2 is SNEGSKA (reference sequence). This CDR3 comprises 13 residues. CDR3 sequence reads: CSAREPTGNEAFF. The CDR3 nucleotides read TGCAGTGCTAGAGAACCGACAGGGAATGAAGCTTTCTTT.

This clonotype was detected ten times or more. The V and J genes are TRBV7-8 and TRBJ2-2; D gene uncertain. The length of the CDR3 is 11 residues. V was shortened by 3 bases and J by 8 bases, with 4 bases between the two germline ends. Germline CDR1 and CDR2: SGHVS and FQNEAQ. The CDR3 protein is CASSFPGELFF. The CDR3 DNA is TGTGCCAGCAGCTTCCCAGGGGAGCTGTTTTTT.

This clonotype occurred a few times. The gene calls are TRBV20-1 and TRBJ2-4; 7 nucleotides align to TRBD2. J lost 3 bases, V lost 6 bases, and 11 bases had no gene match. Germline assignment: CDR1 DFQATT and CDR2 SNEGSKA (reference sequence). CDR3 length: 15 amino acids. The CDR3 loop reads CSAPAMGLLKNIQYF. In DNA form, the CDR3 reads TGCAGTGCCCCAGCTATGGGACTACTCAAAAACATTCAGTACTTC.

V usage is TRBV12-3 or TRBV12-4 and J usage is TRBJ2-2; maybe TRBD2 (6 bases). V gave up 4 bases and J gave up 5 bases, with 11 bases separating them. The CDR3 contains 14 residues. CDR3 sequence (DNA): TGTGCCAGCAGTTCACCTCGGGGGACCGGGGAGCTGTTTTTT. Encoded protein: CASSSPRGTGELFF.

V usage is TRBV10-2 and J usage is TRBJ2-5; D remains ambiguous. The CDR3 has 13 amino acids. CDR1 WSHSY and CDR2 SAAADI come from the germline V gene. V dropped 10 bases and J dropped 1 base, with 13 bases sitting between them. CDR3 coding DNA: TGCGCCACCACATCACACCTCCAAGAGACCCAGTACTTC. It codes for CATTSHLQETQYF.

The chain has TRBV5-1 and TRBJ2-7; D possibly uses TRBD1 or TRBD2 (5 bases each). The CDR3 length is 15 residues. Trimming took off 2 bases at V and 2 bases at J, with 14 bases between the two ends. Germline CDR1 and CDR2: SGHRS and YFSETQ. CDR3 region: CASSLEGSKPYEQYF. CDR3 DNA: TGCGCCAGCAGCTTAGAGGGGTCGAAGCCCTACGAGCAGTACTTC.

CDR3 in amino acids: CASSPTHFSTDTQYF. DNA for the CDR3: TGCGCCAGCAGCCCAACTCACTTTTCCACAGATACGCAGTATTTT. V gene TRBV5-1 combines with J gene TRBJ2-3; no clear D gene. Germline lookup yields CDR1 SGHRS and CDR2 YFSETQ. Trimming stripped 4 bases from V and 2 bases from J, with 14 bases between. The CDR3 extends over 15 amino acids.

The table lists this clonotype with a few counts. The rearrangement uses TRBV15 and TRBJ2-7; 11 bases line up with TRBD1. J was trimmed by 6 bases and V by 3 bases; bases with no gene match: 7. The germline V gene encodes CDR1 LNHNV and CDR2 YYDKDF (reference sequence). CDR3 size: 15 residues. The CDR3 nucleotides read TGTGCCACCAGCAGGACGGGACAGGGGGTGTTCGAGCAGTACTTC. This codes for CATSRTGQGVFEQYF.

This clonotype was recorded many times. The rearrangement joins TRBV5-1 to TRBJ1-6; no clear D. Germline loops: CDR1 SGHRS, CDR2 YFSETQ. Trimming removed 2 bases from V and 1 base from J, with 10 bases in between. This CDR3 has 16 residues. The CDR3 DNA follows: TGCGCCAGCAGCTTAGGAACTGCGTCCTATAATTCACCCCTCCACTTT. It encodes CASSLGTASYNSPLHF.

This clonotype was detected only a few times. The chain couples TRBV10-3 to TRBJ2-5; weak D call: TRBD2 (6 bases). CDR3 length: 11 amino acids. Germline loops: CDR1 ENHRY, CDR2 SYGVKD. V was trimmed by 11 bases and J by 5 bases, leaving 12 bases between them. This chain's CDR3 is CAAGGGETQYF. CDR3 nucleotide sequence: TGTGCCGCCGGTGGGGGGGAGACCCAGTACTTC.

The chain joins TRBV10-3 to TRBJ2-3; 7 bases are shared with TRBD2. The CDR3 has 14 amino acids. The germline V gene has CDR1 ENHRY and CDR2 SYGVKD. V dropped 8 bases and J dropped 0; count of bases not matched to a gene: 5. The CDR3, as DNA: TGTGCCATCGTGGCTAGCGGTAGCACAGATACGCAGTATTTT. It specifies CAIVASGSTDTQYF.

The chain carries TRBV7-3 and TRBJ2-3, with D uncertain. Germline V lookup: CDR1 SGHTA, CDR2 FQGTGA. The V end was cut by 0 bases, the J end by 4 bases, with 5 bases between. The CDR3 covers 13 residues. The CDR3 here is CASSLTRSDTQYF. In nucleotides, the CDR3 is TGTGCCAGCAGCTTAACCAGATCAGATACGCAGTATTTT. Supplemented by reference TRBV7-3 and TRBJ2-3, the full variable domain reads GAGVSQTPSNKVTEKGKYVELRCDPISGHTALYWYRQSLGQGPEFLIYFQGTGAADDSGLPNDRFFAVRPEGSVSTLKIQRTERGDSAVYLCASSLTRSDTQYFGPGTRLTVL.

In the case of this clonotype: Possible read error: a much larger clone is one base away. The V call is TRBV3-1, the J call TRBJ2-7; D not certain. The CDR3 is 14 amino acids. Germline V lookup: CDR1 LGHDT, CDR2 YNNKEL (reference sequence). The CDR3 bases are TGTTCCAGCAGCCAAGGAAAAGGAACCTACGAGCAGTACTTC. Translated, it gives CSSSQGKGTYEQYF.

In this sample, this clonotype turned up many times. The chain recombines TRBV20-1 with TRBJ2-5, with D possibly matching TRBD1 (6 bases). This CDR3 is built from 15 residues. Germline V CDR1 and CDR2: DFQATT, SNEGSKA (reference sequence). Between the trimmed V and J ends, which lost 6 bases and 2 bases, there was a span of 19 bases. This CDR3 is CSAKAPTGSQETQYF. In DNA form, the CDR3 reads TGCAGTGCGAAAGCTCCTACAGGGTCTCAAGAGACCCAGTACTTC.

J is TRBJ2-3 and V is TRBV20-1; D gene uncertain. This CDR3 comprises 11 residues. Germline assignment: CDR1 DFQATT and CDR2 SNEGSKA (reference sequence). Trimming removed 1 base at V and 6 bases at J, with 5 bases between. CDR3 bases: TGCAGTGCTAGAGTTGTGGATACGCAGTATTTT. Protein product: CSARVVDTQYF.

There are a few counts of this clonotype. V gene TRBV5-4 combines with J gene TRBJ2-1, with 8 bases aligning to TRBD1. This CDR3 has 15 amino acids. After removal of 1 base from V and 5 bases from J, the junction contained 5 bases not matched to a gene. Germline V lookup: CDR1 SGHNT, CDR2 YYREEE (reference sequence). The CDR3 coding sequence is TGTGCCAGCAGCTTGCGGACAGGGCGACACAATGAGCAGTTCTTC. Translating it yields CASSLRTGRHNEQFF.

This clonotype has at least ten counts. This chain uses TRBV10-3 with TRBJ2-5; D may be TRBD1 (5 bases). The V end was cut by 2 bases, the J end by 2 bases, with 9 bases between. The germline V gene has CDR1 ENHRY and CDR2 SYGVKD. The CDR3 contains 14 residues. The chain's CDR3 is CAISESREQETQYF. The CDR3 region has the DNA TGTGCCATCAGTGAGAGCAGGGAACAAGAGACCCAGTACTTC.

The gene calls are TRBV20-1 and TRBJ2-7; 8 nucleotides align to TRBD2. Looked up from germline, CDR1 is DFQATT and CDR2 is SNEGSKA (reference sequence). This CDR3 is 16 amino acids long. J was trimmed by 5 bases and V by 1 base; bases with no gene match: 13. For the CDR3, the DNA is TGCAGTGCTAGAGGTTGGAGAGCGGGGGTCTTCAACGAGCAGTACTTC. Amino acid sequence: CSARGWRAGVFNEQYF.

This clonotype was seen a few times. The V gene is TRBV18, the J gene TRBJ2-7; perhaps TRBD2 as D (6 bases). This CDR3 comprises 14 residues. The germline V gene has CDR1 KGHSH and CDR2 LQKENI. V lost 0 bases to trimming and J lost 3 bases, with 9 bases between them. CDR3 DNA sequence: TGTGCCAGCTCACCACCGGAGGGTCTCTACGAGCAGTACTTC. Its translation: CASSPPEGLYEQYF.

The chain links TRBV6-5 to TRBJ2-6; weak D call: TRBD2 (5 bases). Germline V CDR1 and CDR2: MNHEY, SVGAGI. V shed 6 bases and J shed 0 bases, with 9 bases lying between them. This CDR3 is 15 amino acids long. DNA of the CDR3: TGTGCCAGCAGCTACGGACTCTCTGGGGCCAACGTCCTGACTTTC. Translated: CASSYGLSGANVLTF.

The V call is TRBV5-1, the J call TRBJ2-7, with TRBD1 matching 7 bases. V shed 4 bases and J 3 bases; nucleotides not matched to a gene: 7. The CDR3 is made up of 14 amino acids. The germline V gene encodes CDR1 SGHRS and CDR2 YFSETQ. CDR3 bases: TGCGCCAGCAGCCGGGACAGTACAAGCTACGAGCAGTACTTC. Amino acid sequence: CASSRDSTSYEQYF.

This clonotype was seen repeatedly, ten times or more. This chain links TRBV20-1 with TRBJ2-7; D is unclear. From germline, CDR1 is DFQATT and CDR2 SNEGSKA (reference sequence). With 5 bases removed from V and 0 bases from J, the gap between germline ends came to 14 bases. The CDR3 totals 14 residues. CDR3 DNA: TGCAGTGCTCCCCGGCAGGCAAGCTCCTACGAGCAGTACTTC. Residues: CSAPRQASSYEQYF.

Turning to this clonotype: A much larger clone differs from this one at a single base, so this may be a read error. V usage is TRBV12-3 or TRBV12-4 and J usage is TRBJ2-3; 8 positions match TRBD2. This CDR3 is 15 amino acids long. The CDR3 bases are TGTGCCAGCAGCCCCGGGGGGGCTAGCACAGATACGAAGTATTTT. Amino acid sequence: CASSPGGASTDTKYF.